This is a list of T cell receptor beta chains from one sample in a study of cytotoxic CD8 clonotypes in ibrutinib-treated CLL. Method: immunoSEQ multiplex PCR; TCRdb's copy keeps in-frame clones and lacks some. The sample gives about 140,000 clones, 70% to 90% of which show up once; roughly 7.6% is in the top ten. The sample was PBMCs, taken after 36 months of ibrutinib treatment. These receptors were taken from a human donor with chronic lymphocytic leukemia. The CDR3 runs from the conserved cysteine through the conserved F or W. A D gene is named only where the DNA matches it firmly. Clone size is stated in some rows and not others, as once, few, many or a class when expanded.

j_call: TRBJ2-7
clone_size: -
d_call: TRBD1
v_call: TRBV2
cdr3_aa: CAREGQSSYEQYF
cdr3_nt: TGTGCCAGAGAGGGACAGAGCTCCTACGAGCAGTACTTC

j_call: TRBJ2-1
clone_size: once
d_call: -
v_call: TRBV5-6
cdr3_aa: CASSQGLPQVDEQFF
cdr3_nt: TGTGCCAGCAGCCAAGGACTCCCTCAAGTTGATGAGCAGTTCTTC

j_call: TRBJ2-1
clone_size: once
d_call: TRBD2
v_call: TRBV27
cdr3_aa: CASSPPRSGRALVEQFF
cdr3_nt: TGTGCCAGCAGTCCACCCCGGAGCGGGAGGGCCCTCGTTGAGCAGTTCTTC

j_call: TRBJ2-7
clone_size: once
d_call: TRBD2
v_call: TRBV27
cdr3_aa: CASSLILAGGYEQYF
cdr3_nt: TGTGCCAGCAGTTTAATACTAGCGGGAGGCTACGAGCAGTACTTC

j_call: TRBJ2-1
clone_size: -
d_call: -
v_call: TRBV19
cdr3_aa: CASSAYELSYNEQFF
cdr3_nt: TGTGCCAGTTCCGCCTATGAGCTCTCCTACAATGAGCAGTTCTTC

j_call: TRBJ2-1
clone_size: -
d_call: -
v_call: TRBV7-2
cdr3_aa: CASSLTGSSYNEQFF
cdr3_nt: TGTGCCAGCAGCTTAACAGGAAGTTCCTACAATGAGCAGTTCTTC

j_call: TRBJ2-4
clone_size: -
d_call: TRBD1
v_call: TRBV25-1
cdr3_aa: CASSAQQGARNF
cdr3_nt: TGTGCCAGCAGTGCGCAGCAGGGGGCCCGTAACTTC

j_call: TRBJ1-5
clone_size: -
d_call: -
v_call: TRBV6-1
cdr3_aa: CASRKQQGDNQPQHF
cdr3_nt: TGTGCCAGCAGAAAACAGCAAGGCGACAATCAGCCCCAGCATTTT

j_call: TRBJ2-1
clone_size: -
d_call: TRBD1
v_call: TRBV6-5
cdr3_aa: CASTRTGGNEQFF
cdr3_nt: TGTGCCAGCACTCGGACAGGGGGCAATGAGCAGTTCTTC

j_call: TRBJ1-2
clone_size: -
d_call: -
v_call: TRBV4-1
cdr3_aa: CASSQDQGLGYGYTF
cdr3_nt: TGCGCCAGCAGCCAGGACCAGGGACTCGGGTATGGCTACACCTTC

j_call: TRBJ2-1
clone_size: -
d_call: TRBD2
v_call: TRBV19
cdr3_aa: CATSGINEQFF
cdr3_nt: TGTGCCACTAGCGGGATCAATGAGCAGTTCTTC

j_call: TRBJ2-3
clone_size: -
d_call: TRBD2
v_call: TRBV10-3
cdr3_aa: CAILRGTSLTDTQYF
cdr3_nt: TGTGCCATCCTCAGGGGGACTAGCCTCACAGATACGCAGTATTTT

j_call: TRBJ2-3
clone_size: -
d_call: -
v_call: TRBV11-3
cdr3_aa: CASSLGAAGRTDTQYF
cdr3_nt: TGTGCCAGCAGCTTAGGAGCGGCAGGGCGCACAGATACGCAGTATTTT

j_call: TRBJ2-2
clone_size: -
d_call: -
v_call: TRBV5-1
cdr3_aa: CASSLFRVPGELFF
cdr3_nt: TGCGCCAGCAGCTTGTTTAGGGTTCCCGGGGAGCTGTTTTTT

j_call: TRBJ2-7
clone_size: once
d_call: -
v_call: TRBV28
cdr3_aa: CASSLAPGRLSYEQYF
cdr3_nt: TGTGCCAGCAGTTTAGCTCCTGGCCGTCTCTCCTACGAGCAGTACTTC

j_call: TRBJ1-1
clone_size: -
d_call: TRBD1
v_call: TRBV4-1
cdr3_aa: CASSQEPRGTEAFF
cdr3_nt: TGCGCCAGCAGCCAAGAGCCCAGGGGGACTGAAGCTTTCTTT

j_call: TRBJ1-1
clone_size: -
d_call: TRBD1
v_call: TRBV29-1
cdr3_aa: CSVGGQGWTEAFF
cdr3_nt: TGCAGCGTTGGGGGACAGGGATGGACTGAAGCTTTCTTT

j_call: TRBJ2-7
clone_size: -
d_call: TRBD2
v_call: TRBV16
cdr3_aa: CASSAPRLAGGIYEQYF
cdr3_nt: TGTGCCAGCAGCGCGCCCCGACTAGCGGGGGGGATATACGAGCAGTACTTC

j_call: TRBJ1-6
clone_size: -
d_call: TRBD1
v_call: TRBV30
cdr3_aa: CAWSVGGQSSPLHF
cdr3_nt: TGTGCCTGGAGTGTAGGGGGACAGTCTTCACCCCTCCACTTT

j_call: TRBJ2-7
clone_size: -
d_call: -
v_call: TRBV30
cdr3_aa: CAWTRLAGYEQYF
cdr3_nt: TGTGCCTGGACTAGGCTGGCCGGCTACGAGCAGTACTTC

j_call: TRBJ2-7
clone_size: -
d_call: -
v_call: TRBV10-3
cdr3_aa: CAISQNPDVSEQYF
cdr3_nt: TGTGCCATCAGCCAAAACCCCGATGTATCTGAGCAGTACTTC

j_call: TRBJ2-1
clone_size: -
d_call: TRBD2
v_call: TRBV11-2
cdr3_aa: CASSLVSGGRYNEQFF
cdr3_nt: TGTGCCAGCAGCTTAGTTTCGGGAGGACGATACAATGAGCAGTTCTTC

j_call: TRBJ2-7
clone_size: -
d_call: TRBD2
v_call: TRBV15
cdr3_aa: CATSRSGGVYEQYF
cdr3_nt: TGTGCCACCAGCAGAAGCGGGGGGGTCTACGAGCAGTACTTC

j_call: TRBJ1-1
clone_size: -
d_call: -
v_call: TRBV19
cdr3_aa: CASKIIGGSTEAFF
cdr3_nt: TGTGCATCAAAAATAATTGGGGGTAGCACTGAAGCTTTCTTT

j_call: TRBJ2-5
clone_size: -
d_call: -
v_call: TRBV2
cdr3_aa: CASSESGPGAETQYF
cdr3_nt: TGTGCCAGCAGTGAATCGGGGCCGGGCGCAGAGACCCAGTACTTC

j_call: TRBJ1-6
clone_size: -
d_call: TRBD1
v_call: TRBV27
cdr3_aa: CASRRIRDRNSPLHF
cdr3_nt: TGTGCCAGCAGAAGAATCCGGGACAGAAATTCACCCCTCCACTTT

j_call: TRBJ2-3
clone_size: -
d_call: -
v_call: TRBV4-2
cdr3_aa: CASSLGQSTDTQYF
cdr3_nt: TGTGCCAGCAGCTTGGGACAAAGCACAGATACGCAGTATTTT

j_call: TRBJ1-2
clone_size: few
d_call: TRBD1
v_call: TRBV18
cdr3_aa: CASTRDRNYGYTF
cdr3_nt: TGTGCCAGCACAAGGGACAGAAACTATGGCTACACCTTC

j_call: TRBJ2-2
clone_size: -
d_call: TRBD2
v_call: TRBV19
cdr3_aa: CASSIGGRVTGELFF
cdr3_nt: TGTGCCAGTAGTATAGGCGGGAGGGTCACCGGGGAGCTGTTTTTT

j_call: TRBJ2-4
clone_size: -
d_call: TRBD1
v_call: TRBV18
cdr3_aa: CASSPGTGVVNIQYF
cdr3_nt: TGTGCCAGCTCACCCGGGACAGGGGTGGTAAACATTCAGTACTTC

j_call: TRBJ1-5
clone_size: -
d_call: -
v_call: TRBV7-2
cdr3_aa: CASSLPPQPQHF
cdr3_nt: TGTGCCAGCAGCTTACCTCCGCAGCCCCAGCATTTT

j_call: TRBJ1-6
clone_size: once
d_call: TRBD1
v_call: TRBV19
cdr3_aa: CASNDGTGVYMNSPLHF
cdr3_nt: TGTGCCAGCAATGACGGGACAGGGGTCTATATGAATTCACCCCTCCACTTT

j_call: TRBJ2-2
clone_size: -
d_call: TRBD2
v_call: TRBV25-1
cdr3_aa: CASSDTGGFGELFF
cdr3_nt: TGTGCCAGCAGTGACACGGGAGGGTTTGGGGAGCTGTTTTTT

j_call: TRBJ1-2
clone_size: -
d_call: -
v_call: TRBV11-2
cdr3_aa: CASSFRTGYGYTF
cdr3_nt: TGTGCCAGCAGCTTCAGGACTGGGTATGGCTACACCTTC

j_call: TRBJ2-2
clone_size: -
d_call: -
v_call: TRBV5-1
cdr3_aa: CASSFVSRDSIRWTGELFF
cdr3_nt: TGCGCCAGCAGCTTTGTATCGCGGGACAGTATTAGATGGACCGGGGAGCTGTTTTTT

j_call: TRBJ1-2
clone_size: -
d_call: TRBD1
v_call: TRBV27
cdr3_aa: CASSSLTGALSEVGYTF
cdr3_nt: TGTGCCAGCAGTTCCCTCACAGGGGCCCTCTCTGAAGTTGGCTACACCTTC

j_call: TRBJ1-5
clone_size: once
d_call: -
v_call: TRBV29-1
cdr3_aa: CSVKRDSNQPQHF
cdr3_nt: TGCAGCGTTAAAAGGGATAGCAATCAGCCCCAGCATTTT

j_call: TRBJ2-1
clone_size: -
d_call: TRBD2
v_call: TRBV30
cdr3_aa: CASSGRLTYNEQFF
cdr3_nt: TGTGCCTCTAGCGGGAGGCTTACCTACAATGAGCAGTTCTTC

j_call: TRBJ2-3
clone_size: -
d_call: -
v_call: TRBV10-2
cdr3_aa: CASGAVGVTDTQYF
cdr3_nt: TGCGCCAGCGGGGCCGTAGGAGTCACAGATACGCAGTATTTT

j_call: TRBJ1-2
clone_size: -
d_call: TRBD1
v_call: TRBV6-5
cdr3_aa: CASRGTGGDYGYTF
cdr3_nt: TGTGCCAGCAGAGGGACAGGGGGGGACTATGGCTACACCTTC

j_call: TRBJ1-2
clone_size: -
d_call: -
v_call: TRBV5-1
cdr3_aa: CASRQRGVSDGYTF
cdr3_nt: TGCGCCAGCCGTCAAAGGGGCGTCAGTGATGGCTACACCTTC

j_call: TRBJ1-5
clone_size: once
d_call: TRBD1
v_call: TRBV19
cdr3_aa: CASSIGTGGLNQPQHF
cdr3_nt: TGTGCCAGTAGTATTGGGACAGGGGGCCTCAATCAGCCCCAGCATTTT

j_call: TRBJ2-7
clone_size: -
d_call: -
v_call: TRBV10-3
cdr3_aa: CAISEPRTLFSYEQYF
cdr3_nt: TGTGCCATCAGTGAGCCCCGGACGCTATTCTCCTACGAGCAGTACTTC

j_call: TRBJ2-7
clone_size: few
d_call: TRBD2
v_call: TRBV6-5
cdr3_aa: CASSASGGNYEQYF
cdr3_nt: TGTGCCAGCAGTGCGAGCGGGGGCAACTACGAGCAGTACTTC

j_call: TRBJ2-7
clone_size: -
d_call: -
v_call: TRBV6-5
cdr3_aa: CASRTRKATYEQYF
cdr3_nt: TGTGCCAGCAGGACTAGGAAAGCAACCTACGAGCAGTACTTC

j_call: TRBJ2-7
clone_size: -
d_call: TRBD1
v_call: TRBV27
cdr3_aa: CASKGDRGGYEQYF
cdr3_nt: TGTGCCAGCAAAGGTGACAGGGGCGGATACGAGCAGTACTTC

j_call: TRBJ2-7
clone_size: -
d_call: TRBD2
v_call: TRBV6-5
cdr3_aa: CASSLAGYEQYF
cdr3_nt: TGTGCCAGCAGTCTAGCGGGATACGAGCAGTACTTC

j_call: TRBJ2-1
clone_size: -
d_call: TRBD2
v_call: TRBV19
cdr3_aa: CASSISSGGRSSYNEQFF
cdr3_nt: TGTGCCAGTAGTATAAGCTCGGGAGGTAGGAGCTCCTACAATGAGCAGTTCTTC

j_call: TRBJ2-1
clone_size: -
d_call: -
v_call: TRBV30
cdr3_aa: CASRGGRNEQFF
cdr3_nt: TGTGCCTCGCGAGGGGGACGCAATGAGCAGTTCTTC

j_call: TRBJ2-7
clone_size: -
d_call: TRBD1
v_call: TRBV19
cdr3_aa: CASSPRGSYRGNPYEQYF
cdr3_nt: TGTGCCAGTAGTCCGAGGGGGAGCTACAGGGGGAACCCCTACGAGCAGTACTTC

j_call: TRBJ1-5
clone_size: -
d_call: -
v_call: TRBV19
cdr3_aa: CASSTSDTTNQPQHF
cdr3_nt: TGTGCCAGTAGTACCTCGGACACCACTAATCAGCCCCAGCATTTT

j_call: TRBJ2-7
clone_size: -
d_call: TRBD2
v_call: TRBV7-8
cdr3_aa: CASSSMGAGVAYEQYF
cdr3_nt: TGTGCCAGCAGCTCAATGGGAGCGGGAGTAGCATACGAGCAGTACTTC

j_call: TRBJ2-5
clone_size: once
d_call: TRBD1
v_call: TRBV14
cdr3_aa: CASSQVRGLGETQYF
cdr3_nt: TGTGCCAGCAGCCAAGTCAGGGGGTTAGGAGAGACCCAGTACTTC

j_call: TRBJ2-3
clone_size: -
d_call: -
v_call: TRBV5-1
cdr3_aa: CASSLDQGSTDTQYF
cdr3_nt: TGCGCCAGCAGCTTGGATCAGGGAAGCACAGATACGCAGTATTTT

j_call: TRBJ1-1
clone_size: -
d_call: TRBD1
v_call: TRBV29-1
cdr3_aa: CSAMGHNRGLNTEAFF
cdr3_nt: TGCAGCGCCATGGGCCACAACAGGGGGTTGAACACTGAAGCTTTCTTT

j_call: TRBJ1-5
clone_size: -
d_call: -
v_call: TRBV19
cdr3_aa: CASSHRASVQPQHF
cdr3_nt: TGTGCCAGTAGTCACAGGGCTTCTGTTCAGCCCCAGCATTTT

j_call: TRBJ1-2
clone_size: few
d_call: TRBD1
v_call: TRBV18
cdr3_aa: CASSPRTGDEDGYTF
cdr3_nt: TGTGCCAGCTCACCCCGGACAGGGGATGAGGATGGCTACACCTTC

j_call: TRBJ2-7
clone_size: once
d_call: TRBD1
v_call: TRBV27
cdr3_aa: CASSWGTGYLGEQYF
cdr3_nt: TGTGCCAGCAGTTGGGGGACAGGATACCTTGGCGAGCAGTACTTC

j_call: TRBJ1-1
clone_size: -
d_call: TRBD1
v_call: TRBV2
cdr3_aa: CASRSGTGDTEAFF
cdr3_nt: TGTGCCAGCAGGTCCGGGACAGGGGACACTGAAGCTTTCTTT

j_call: TRBJ1-1
clone_size: -
d_call: -
v_call: TRBV2
cdr3_aa: CASRVGFVEAFF
cdr3_nt: TGTGCCAGCAGGGTCGGCTTTGTAGAAGCTTTCTTT